What follows are 23 T cell receptor beta chains derived from one specimen sequenced in a study of cytomegalovirus exposure and HLA in healthy donors. Primers for the PCR totalled 60 Vbeta and 13 Jbeta. Data came from immunoSEQ multiplex PCR; TCRdb stores just in-frame clones and leaves some out. Among 99,000 or so clones listed, more than 65% were seen once. Sequencing used PBMCs. These receptors came from a man aged 35 to 55 in good health and CMV-seropositive.

The rearrangement joins TRBV7-8 to TRBJ2-5; 7 nucleotides agree with TRBD1. This CDR3 is built from 15 residues. With 4 bases clipped from V and 6 bases from J, the junction kept 11 bases outside the gene matches. Germline loops: CDR1 SGHVS, CDR2 FQNEAQ. The CDR3 reads CASSSTTGERQTQYF. CDR3 bases: TGTGCCAGCAGCTCAACTACAGGGGAGAGGCAGACCCAGTACTTC. Supplemented by reference TRBV7-8 and TRBJ2-5, the full variable domain reads GAGVSQSPRYKVAKRGQDVALRCDPISGHVSLFWYQQALGQGPEFLTYFQNEAQLDKSGLPSDRFFAERPEGSVSTLKIQRTQQEDSAVYLCASSSTTGERQTQYFGPGTRLLVL.

The gene calls are TRBV4-3 and TRBJ2-1; TRBD1 might be the D (6 bases). The CDR3 runs to 16 residues. Germline-derived CDR1 and CDR2 are LGHNA and YSLEER. V lost 0 bases and J lost 2, with 11 bases in between. The CDR3 DNA sequence: TGCGCCAGCAGCCAAGAGGGCAGGGGTACCTACAATGAGCAGTTCTTC. Its translation is CASSQEGRGTYNEQFF.

This clone was counted only a few times. The rearrangement uses TRBV7-2 and TRBJ1-2; 9 bases are shared with TRBD1. Unmatched junction bases numbered 6, after V lost 5 bases and J lost 2 bases. CDR3 length equals 15 residues. Looked up from germline, CDR1 is SGHTA and CDR2 is FQGNSA. CDR3 sequence reads: CASSATGGGNYGYTF. The CDR3 DNA is TGTGCCAGCAGCGCAACAGGGGGCGGGAACTATGGCTACACCTTC.

This clone was observed a few times. The V call is TRBV4-3, the J call TRBJ2-7; D unclear. The germline V gene encodes CDR1 LGHNA and CDR2 YSLEER. The CDR3 has 14 amino acids. The V gene lost 3 bases and the J gene lost 7 bases, with 16 bases spanning the gap. Written as DNA, the CDR3 is TGCGCCAGCAGCCAGGCGGCGGATAGTAGGGAGCAGTACTTC. Translated: CASSQAADSREQYF.

The chain uses TRBV7-2 and TRBJ2-7; TRBD1 aligns across 7 bases. The CDR3 has 14 residues. Per the germline V gene, CDR1 is SGHTA and CDR2 is FQGNSA. The ends lost 3 bases at V and 1 base at J; junction bases unmatched: 3. CDR3: CASSFRQGSYEQYF. The CDR3 DNA sequence: TGTGCCAGCAGCTTTAGACAGGGATCCTACGAGCAGTACTTC.

This clone was observed a single time. The V and J genes are TRBV2 and TRBJ2-1, with D possibly TRBD2 on 6 matching bases. The CDR3 is 12 amino acids. The V and J ends lost 8 bases and 15 bases respectively, with 20 bases between them. Germline V CDR1 and CDR2: SNHLY, FYNNEI. CDR3 residues: CASGPGTQPPFF. CDR3 DNA: TGTGCCAGCGGCCCTGGGACTCAACCTCCGTTCTTC.

The chain carries TRBV5-6 and TRBJ1-5; 9 positions agree with TRBD1. CDR3 length: 14 amino acids. Trimming at V came to 4 bases and at J to 10 bases, leaving 9 bases not matched to a gene. Germline V CDR1 and CDR2: SGHDT, YYEEEE. CDR3 sequence: CASSTDRGISPQHF. The CDR3 coding sequence is TGTGCCAGCAGCACGGACAGGGGAATCAGTCCCCAGCATTTT.

This chain uses TRBV7-6 with TRBJ2-2, with 7 positions matching TRBD2. Germline trimming cut 4 bases from V and 0 bases from J; bases unmatched to any gene: 8. The CDR3 has 17 amino acids. In germline, CDR1 is SGHVS, CDR2 FNYEAQ. CDR3 sequence reads: CASSSFSGLANTGELFF. CDR3 DNA: TGTGCCAGCAGCTCCTTTAGCGGGTTAGCGAACACCGGGGAGCTGTTTTTT. Full variable domain (outside the CDR3, taken from reference TRBV7-6 and TRBJ2-2): GAGVSQSPRYKVTKRGQDVALRCDPISGHVSLYWYRQALGQGPEFLTYFNYEAQQDKSGLPNDRFSAERPEGSISTLTIQRTEQRDSAMYRCASSSFSGLANTGELFFGEGSRLTVL.

This chain joins TRBV11-3 and TRBJ2-1, with D possibly TRBD2 on 6 matching bases. V shed 3 bases and J shed 7 bases, with 13 bases lying between them. The CDR3 length is 14 residues. The germline gives CDR1 SGHNT, CDR2 YENEEA. In DNA form, the CDR3 reads TGTGCCAGCAGCTTGGAGGGAGGTAGAAATGAGCAGTTCTTC. Its translation is CASSLEGGRNEQFF.

This chain joins TRBV28 and TRBJ2-1, with D tentatively TRBD2 (5 bases). Germline assignment: CDR1 MDHEN and CDR2 SYDVKM. CDR3 length: 15 residues. Trimming removed 5 bases from V and 8 bases from J, with 19 bases in between. In DNA, the CDR3 is TGTGCCAGCAGTAAGCGGTCCGACCCAAGGGATGAGCAGTTCTTC. Its protein product is CASSKRSDPRDEQFF. Full variable domain (missing parts from reference TRBV28 and TRBJ2-1): DVKVTQSSRYLVKRTGEKVFLECVQDMDHENMFWYRQDPGLGLRLIYFSYDVKMKEKGDIPEGYSVSREKKERFSLILESASTNQTSMYLCASSKRSDPRDEQFFGPGTRLTVL.

The J gene is TRBJ2-1, the V gene TRBV6-6; possible D gene TRBD1, 5 bases. The length of the CDR3 is 16 residues. CDR1 is MNHNY and CDR2 is SVGAGI in the germline V gene (reference sequence). V dropped 6 bases and J dropped 0 bases, with 15 bases sitting between them. CDR3 nucleotides: TGTGCCAGCAGCTGGAGTTCCGACAGCTCCTACAATGAGCAGTTCTTC. This encodes CASSWSSDSSYNEQFF.

V and J are TRBV9 and TRBJ2-3; 10 bases fit TRBD2. The CDR3 has 16 amino acids. Germline CDR1 is SGDLS and CDR2 is YYNGEE. The V and J ends lost 7 bases and 6 bases, in that order; junction bases with no gene match: 14. The CDR3 bases are TGTGCCAGCGGGCCCGAGAGCGGGGGGGGCTCTGATACGCAGTATTTT. Residues: CASGPESGGGSDTQYF. Complete variable domain (other parts from reference TRBV9 and TRBJ2-3): DSGVTQTPKHLITATGQRVTLRCSPRSGDLSVYWYQQSLDQGLQFLIQYYNGEERAKGNILERFSAQQFPDLHSELNLSSLELGDSALYFCASGPESGGGSDTQYFGPGTRLTVL.

This chain uses TRBV27 with TRBJ2-3; the D gene is possibly TRBD2 (5 bases). The CDR3 has 17 residues. V was cut by 0 bases and J by 0 bases, with 13 bases left in between. Germline V lookup: CDR1 MNHEY, CDR2 SMNVEV (reference sequence). CDR3 sequence (DNA): TGTGCCAGCAGTTTATCGATGGGGAGCCTGAGCACAGATACGCAGTATTTT. This encodes CASSLSMGSLSTDTQYF.

The chain couples TRBV7-9 to TRBJ2-5, with 15 bases aligning to TRBD2. The last part of the DNA fits TRBJ2-7 better; the J call may be wrong. The CDR3 loop spans 18 amino acids. Germline V gene sequence: CDR1 SEHNR, CDR2 FQNEAQ (reference sequence). The CDR3 bases are TGTGCCAGCAGCCCTGTCCCGGGACTAGCGGGAGGTGCCTACGAGCAGTACTTC. Its translation is CASSPVPGLAGGAYEQYF.

This rearrangement joins TRBV27 to TRBJ2-7, with TRBD1 identical over 11 bases. V was pared by 6 bases and J by 4 bases, with 8 bases of the junction left unmatched. Germline V gene data show CDR1 as MNHEY and CDR2 as SMNVEV (reference sequence). This CDR3 has 15 amino acids. In nucleotides, the CDR3 is TGTGCCAGCAGCCGGACAGGGGGCGGTCTATACGAGCAGTACTTC. Protein product: CASSRTGGGLYEQYF.

The chain carries TRBV7-2 and TRBJ2-7; 8 bases fit TRBD2. The germline CDR1 and CDR2 sequences are SGHTA and FQGNSA. With 6 bases clipped from V and 5 bases from J, the junction kept 9 bases outside the gene matches. The CDR3 spans 14 residues. The CDR3 here is CASSKSGGGNEQYF. CDR3 in DNA: TGTGCCAGCAGTAAGAGCGGGGGTGGGAACGAGCAGTACTTC.

V is TRBV2 and J is TRBJ1-1; the D gene is possibly TRBD1 (5 bases). This CDR3 comprises 14 residues. From germline, CDR1 is SNHLY and CDR2 FYNNEI. Trimming cost V 2 bases and J 3 bases, with 10 bases left between them. The CDR3 DNA follows: TGTGCCAGCAGTGAACGGGGGTGGGACACTGAAGCTTTCTTT. Translated: CASSERGWDTEAFF.

Only one count was recorded for this clone. The chain links TRBV30 to TRBJ2-7; no clear D. Trimming pared 0 bases from V and 5 bases from J, leaving 11 bases between. This CDR3 region has 13 residues. Germline-derived CDR1 and CDR2 are GTSNPN and SVGIG (reference sequence). The CDR3 DNA follows: TGTGCCTGGAGTGTAATGGCAGTCAACGAGCAGTACTTC. This codes for CAWSVMAVNEQYF.

In DNA form, the CDR3 reads TGTGCCAGCAGCTCAGGGCTTACCCGTAGGGCCACTGAAGCTTTCTTT. Encoded protein: CASSSGLTRRATEAFF. J is TRBJ1-1 and V is TRBV7-3; maybe TRBD1 (5 bases). This CDR3 has 16 residues. Germline lookup yields CDR1 SGHTA and CDR2 FQGTGA. Trimming shortened V by 4 bases and J by 4 bases, and 19 bases separated the two germline ends.

This clone appeared a single time. The junction departs from germline at one end; a sequencing error may be responsible. This CDR3 is CASTLADSSYEQYF. The CDR3 nucleotides read TGTGCGAGCACATTGGCGGACAGCTCCTACGAGCAGTACTTC. The rearrangement uses TRBV2 and TRBJ2-7; D is perhaps TRBD1 (6 bases). The V gene's germline CDR1 is SNHLY and CDR2 FYNNEI. The CDR3 is 14 residues long.

The V call is TRBV13, the J call TRBJ2-1; a possible D gene is TRBD2 (5 bases). The CDR3 loop spans 15 amino acids. Germline CDR1 PRHDT, CDR2 FYEKMQ (reference sequence). V was clipped by 2 bases and J by 0 bases, with 8 bases between them. The CDR3 here is CASSLTRNSYNEQFF. CDR3 sequence (DNA): TGTGCCAGCAGCTTAACTAGGAACTCCTACAATGAGCAGTTCTTC.

The chain recombines TRBV18 with TRBJ1-1, with unresolved D. CDR1 KGHSH and CDR2 LQKENI come from the germline V gene. This CDR3 region has 14 residues. Trimming stripped 0 bases from V and 10 bases from J, with 15 bases between. CDR3 amino acids: CASSPPSLSTLAFF. The CDR3 nucleotides read TGTGCCAGCTCACCACCGAGCCTTTCTACGCTAGCTTTCTTT.

This clone was observed a handful of times. The chain has TRBV9 and TRBJ1-5; 7 bases map to TRBD1. After removal of 3 bases from V and 1 base from J, the junction contained 4 bases not matched to a gene. The CDR3 runs to 15 residues. Per germline, CDR1 SGDLS and CDR2 YYNGEE. The DNA of the CDR3 is TGTGCCAGCAGCGGGACAGGATCAAGCAATCAGCCCCAGCATTTT. It is translated as CASSGTGSSNQPQHF.